This TCR beta chain was sequenced during a study of T cell repertoires in cytomegalovirus infection. About the study: Well-studied HLA-B-restricted epitopes and recently identified HLA-C-restricted epitopes of CMV were both used in the study. CMV infection together with matching HLA type was indicated by public TCR beta signatures. Study-level results: Cumulative frequency (of public TCR beta family members) identified carriers of CMV plus the relevant HLA. Dominant in the ex vivo response were TCR beta clonotypes restricted by HLA-C and specific for CMV.

Worth noting for this clonotype: Antigen: not known.

The CDR3 runs 13 residues. The ends were cut back, 2 bases at V and 5 bases at J, with 9 bases in the middle. Per germline, CDR1 MNHNS and CDR2 SASEGT. TCRdb ran MiXCR on the reads and lists one entry per CDR3 protein. The table includes 70,000 to 85,000 distinct CDR3 sequences, around 37% detected once. The chain is built from TRBV6-1 and TRBJ2-5, with a possible D match to TRBD2 (5 bases). The specimen was CD8+ T cells from cultured PBMCs, collected from culture after CMV antigen stimulation. The source is a human donor in good health (CMV status not recorded). Some clones in this sample may be carry-over from other donors' samples. The CDR3 nucleotides read TGTGCCAGCAGTGAACTTGGGGAGGAGACCCAGTACTTC. As protein: CASSELGEETQYF.